The 24 T cell receptor beta chains below were found in one sample sequenced in a study of vaccination and CD4 T cells after COVID-19. What these receptors recognize is not known. Oncomine TCR Beta short-read sequencing was applied to DNA from cultured CD4+ T cells. Each CDR3 protein is one row after TCRdb ran MiXCR on the PCR reads. This sample yields tens of thousands of distinct CDR3 sequences, of which approximately 40% are seen a single time; approximately 15% belongs to the top ten. Treatment in this sample: roughly ten-day PBMC culture with coronavirus spike peptide pools or control peptides (ViraFEST assay). Sequencing used CD4+ T cells from blood, cultured in vitro. Every receptor here comes from a human donor who had recovered from COVID-19.

This clonotype has only one observation. The J gene is TRBJ2-1, the V gene TRBV20-1; possible D gene TRBD2, 6 bases. This CDR3 has 13 amino acids. CDR1 and CDR2 from the germline V gene are DFQATT and SNEGSKA (reference sequence). Between the trimmed V and J ends, which lost 0 bases and 9 bases, there was a span of 12 bases. CDR3: CSARDTGTGEQFF. In DNA form, the CDR3 reads TGCAGTGCTAGAGATACCGGGACTGGTGAGCAGTTCTTC.

This sequence joins TRBV12-3 or TRBV12-4 and TRBJ2-3, with TRBD2 as a possible D gene (6 bases). The length of the CDR3 is 14 residues. The V end was cut by 5 bases, the J end by 4 bases, with 13 bases between. CDR3 amino acids: CASSRLGAADTQYF. The DNA for the CDR3 is TGTGCCAGCAGTAGACTAGGGGCCGCAGATACGCAGTATTTT.

This clonotype was found a few times. The genes are TRBV20-1 and TRBJ2-7, with 10 bases matching TRBD2. Germline V lookup: CDR1 DFQATT, CDR2 SNEGSKA (reference sequence). The CDR3 covers 11 residues. CDR3 nucleotide sequence: TGCAGGGCCGGGACTAGCGACGAGCAGTACTTC. This encodes CRAGTSDEQYF.

The rearrangement uses TRBV7-9 and TRBJ1-2; the D is unclear. V was clipped by 0 bases and J by 2 bases, with 4 bases between them. The CDR3 has 13 amino acids. Germline V lookup: CDR1 SEHNR, CDR2 FQNEAQ (reference sequence). Written as DNA, the CDR3 is TGTGCCAGCAGCTTAGCGCAAAACTATGGCTACACCTTC. Translated, it gives CASSLAQNYGYTF.

There are a few counts of this clonotype. This chain links TRBV27 with TRBJ1-1; weak D call: TRBD1 (6 bases). Germline V gives CDR1 MNHEY, CDR2 SMNVEV (reference sequence). The CDR3 has 17 amino acids. V was shortened by 2 bases and J by 2 bases, with 18 bases between the two germline ends. The CDR3: CASSLIPRLGANTEAFF. The CDR3 DNA is TGTGCCAGCAGTTTAATCCCAAGGTTGGGGGCTAACACTGAAGCTTTCTTT.

This chain joins TRBV19 and TRBJ1-1; 7 nucleotides line up with TRBD1. CDR1 and CDR2 (germline): LNHDA, SQIVND (reference sequence). Trimming took 5 bases from V and 5 from J; bases not matched to a gene: 8. This CDR3 has 14 amino acids. CDR3 sequence (DNA): TGTGCCAGTAGTTCACAGGGGAAGCGGACTGAAGCTTTCTTT. As protein: CASSSQGKRTEAFF.

CDR3 bases: TGTGCCAGCAGCGCCCGGGTGGCAGGGGGACAGCCCCAGCATTTT. Its translation: CASSARVAGGQPQHF. The genes are TRBV13 and TRBJ1-5, with TRBD1 identical over 7 bases. CDR1 PRHDT and CDR2 FYEKMQ come from the germline V gene (reference sequence). The CDR3 runs to 15 residues. The junction had 11 bases not matched to a gene; V was cut back by 5 bases and J by 7 bases.

This rearrangement joins TRBV6-5 to TRBJ1-1; tentatively, D is TRBD1 (5 bases). V was shortened by 3 bases and J by 1 base, with 9 bases between the two germline ends. In germline, CDR1 is MNHEY, CDR2 SVGAGI. The CDR3 loop spans 14 amino acids. CDR3 coding DNA: TGTGCCAGCAGTTATCTGGGGGGGAACACTGAAGCTTTCTTT. Translated, it gives CASSYLGGNTEAFF.

The chain has TRBV7-8 and TRBJ1-2; TRBD1 might be the D (5 bases). CDR1 is SGHVS, CDR2 FQNEAQ, per germline. Trimming shortened V by 5 bases and J by 0 bases, and 13 bases separated the two germline ends. CDR3 size: 15 residues. CDR3 DNA: TGTGCCAGCAGCCTGGCCCCACAGGCTAACTATGGCTACACCTTC. Translation gives CASSLAPQANYGYTF.

This chain uses TRBV19 with TRBJ1-2, with a weak D call TRBD1 (6 bases). The germline V and J ends were trimmed by 3 bases and 7 bases, with 21 bases remaining between them. This CDR3 region has 16 residues. CDR1 is LNHDA and CDR2 is SQIVND in the germline V gene (reference sequence). The CDR3 nucleotides read TGTGCCAGTAGTATCGGAACATCGGGGGGCGCCGGTGGCTACACCTTC. It specifies CASSIGTSGGAGGYTF.

J is TRBJ2-5 and V is TRBV20-1; 9 bases fit TRBD2. Germline V gives CDR1 DFQATT, CDR2 SNEGSKA (reference sequence). The CDR3 sequence is 17 residues long. Trimming removed 0 bases from V and 4 bases from J; junction bases left unmatched: 12. The CDR3 protein is CSARDAMAGGRGETQYF. The CDR3 DNA reads as TGCAGTGCTAGAGATGCGATGGCGGGGGGGCGGGGAGAGACCCAGTACTTC.

This clonotype showed up just a few times. V usage is TRBV12-3 or TRBV12-4 and J usage is TRBJ1-1; D call uncertain. V lost 1 base and J lost 4, with 10 bases in between. The CDR3 spans 14 residues. The CDR3 bases are TGTGCCAGCAGTTTAGGAATGGGCCCCACTGAAGCTTTCTTT. This codes for CASSLGMGPTEAFF.

This clonotype came up a few times. Here the CDR3 reads CASSNYRGGMRLAGQETQYF. The DNA for the CDR3 is TGTGCCAGCAGCAATTACAGGGGGGGGATGAGGCTAGCGGGCCAAGAGACCCAGTACTTC. The rearrangement uses TRBV7-8 and TRBJ2-5; perhaps D is TRBD1 or TRBD2 (8 bases each). There are 20 residues in the CDR3. Looked up from germline, CDR1 is SGHVS and CDR2 is FQNEAQ. V was pared by 5 bases and J by 1 base, with 29 bases between.

The chain joins TRBV2 to TRBJ1-5; 7 nucleotides agree with TRBD1. V lost 7 bases, J lost 2 bases, and 2 bases stayed unmatched. The germline CDR1 and CDR2 sequences are SNHLY and FYNNEI. This CDR3 has 13 residues. CDR3 amino acids: CASNGQGNQPQHF. CDR3 nucleotide sequence: TGTGCCAGCAATGGACAGGGCAATCAGCCCCAGCATTTT.

This rearrangement joins TRBV7-3 to TRBJ1-4; TRBD1 might be the D (6 bases). Germline V gene lookup returns CDR1 SGHTA and CDR2 FQGTGA. Trimming took 5 bases from V and 6 from J, leaving 16 bases between them. This CDR3 has 15 residues. The DNA for the CDR3 is TGTGCCAGCAGCCTCAGACAGGTTTTTCATGAAAAACTGTTTTTT. Protein sequence: CASSLRQVFHEKLFF.

The chain couples TRBV20-1 to TRBJ2-5, with TRBD2 as a possible D gene (5 bases). The germline V gene has CDR1 DFQATT and CDR2 SNEGSKA (reference sequence). The CDR3 has 13 amino acids. Trimming took off 4 bases at V and 7 bases at J, with 16 bases between the two ends. CDR3 region: CSATRLVSGTQYF. DNA for the CDR3: TGCAGTGCTACCCGACTCGTCAGCGGGACCCAGTACTTC.

This chain joins TRBV19 and TRBJ2-3; the D is unclear. Germline CDR1 reads LNHDA; CDR2 reads SQIVND (reference sequence). The CDR3 consists of 14 residues. Trimming took off 6 bases at V and 1 base at J, with 11 bases between the two ends. The CDR3 DNA reads TGTGCCAGTAGGTTGGGGTACGGCACAGATACGCAGTATTTT. Protein: CASRLGYGTDTQYF.

The rearrangement uses TRBV4-2 and TRBJ1-2; TRBD1 agrees at 10 bases. This CDR3 has 16 residues. V lost 4 bases, J lost 4 bases, and 9 bases stayed unmatched. CDR1 is LGHNA, CDR2 YNFKEQ, per germline. This CDR3 reads CASSPTGGFLRYGYTF. In DNA, the CDR3 is TGTGCCAGCAGCCCGACAGGGGGCTTCTTGCGCTATGGCTACACCTTC.

This clonotype was counted between two and nine times. The V and J genes are TRBV7-8 and TRBJ1-5; D not certain. Trimming stripped 7 bases from V and 0 bases from J, with 7 bases between. CDR3 size: 13 residues. CDR1 SGHVS and CDR2 FQNEAQ come from the germline V gene. CDR3 nucleotides: TGTGCCAGCAAGAAGGGTAGCAATCAGCCCCAGCATTTT. As protein: CASKKGSNQPQHF. The whole variable domain, remainder taken from reference TRBV7-8 and TRBJ1-5, is GAGVSQSPRYKVAKRGQDVALRCDPISGHVSLFWYQQALGQGPEFLTYFQNEAQLDKSGLPSDRFFAERPEGSVSTLKIQRTQQEDSAVYLCASKKGSNQPQHFGDGTRLSIL.

V usage is TRBV7-9 and J usage is TRBJ1-1; weak D call: TRBD1 (5 bases). The germline V and J ends were trimmed by 6 bases and 11 bases, with 22 bases remaining between them. The CDR3 consists of 14 residues. CDR1 and CDR2 (germline): SEHNR, FQNEAQ (reference sequence). The CDR3 nucleotides read TGTGCCAGCAGTCAAGGGACGACGGCCAGGGTGGCTTTCTTT. Its protein is CASSQGTTARVAFF.

V usage is TRBV11-3 and J usage is TRBJ2-5; D is unclear. From germline, CDR1 is SGHNT and CDR2 YENEEA. There are 14 residues in the CDR3. V was shortened by 3 bases and J by 0 bases, with 8 bases between the two germline ends. The CDR3 here is CASSFRRNQETQYF. The CDR3 bases are TGTGCCAGCAGCTTCCGGAGAAACCAAGAGACCCAGTACTTC.

CDR3 sequence reads: CASTLGQPNTEAFF. DNA of the CDR3: TGTGCCAGCACCTTGGGACAGCCGAACACTGAAGCTTTCTTT. The chain joins TRBV12-3 or TRBV12-4 to TRBJ1-1, with TRBD1 matching over 7 bases. CDR3 length: 14 residues. J gave up 1 base and V 7 bases, and 6 bases lay outside the gene matches.

In its sample, this clonotype was seen a few times. The chain couples TRBV20-1 to TRBJ2-2; 8 bases fit TRBD2. Germline values: CDR1 DFQATT, CDR2 SNEGSKA (reference sequence). V lost 6 bases and J lost 4; bases outside the gene matches: 13. This CDR3 has 16 amino acids. CDR3 in amino acids: CSARRRGGASTGELFF. For the CDR3, the DNA is TGCAGTGCCCGCCGCCGGGGGGGGGCGAGCACCGGGGAGCTGTTTTTT.

This clonotype was found a few times. The chain has TRBV6-5 and TRBJ2-3, with 7 nucleotides matching TRBD1. From germline, CDR1 is MNHEY and CDR2 SVGAGI. V shed 2 bases and J 6 bases; nucleotides not matched to a gene: 8. This CDR3 contains 15 residues. DNA of the CDR3: TGTGCCAGCAGTTACAGGCAGGGGGTCCGGGATACGCAGTATTTT. Translating gives CASSYRQGVRDTQYF.